What follows are 32 T cell receptor beta chains derived from one specimen sequenced in a study of beta chain features in type 1 diabetes. Study-wide findings and caveats: Within each of all four CD4+ subsets, Type 1 diabetes patients had TCRB CDR3s that were moderately but significantly shorter.

Antigens of these TCRs are unknown. Isolated RNA was reverse transcribed in full, so expressed TCRB transcripts were sequenced. Profiling relied on immunoSEQ multiplex PCR, and the TCRdb table lists in-frame clones only, not all of them. The data show 130,000 or so clones, 15% to 20% seen once. What was sequenced was central memory CD4+ T cells from blood. The receptors shown here come from a young man with type 1 diabetes.

This clone appeared many times. The CDR3 DNA is TGTGCCAGCAGCTTATATTCTAGTGGCAACTACAATGAGCAGTTCTTC. Encoded protein: CASSLYSSGNYNEQFF. This chain links TRBV13 with TRBJ2-1; no clear D gene. Trimming removed 2 bases from V and 3 bases from J, with 14 bases in between. The CDR3 runs 16 residues. Germline CDR1 PRHDT, CDR2 FYEKMQ (reference sequence).

This clone was counted between two and nine times. The chain carries TRBV9 and TRBJ2-3, with 9 bases lining up with TRBD2. This CDR3 comprises 17 residues. Looked up from germline, CDR1 is SGDLS and CDR2 is YYNGEE. The ends lost 0 bases at V and 0 bases at J; junction bases unmatched: 5. CDR3 DNA: TGTGCCAGCAGCGTAGGGATAGCGGGGGCTAGCACAGATACGCAGTATTTT. Translated, it gives CASSVGIAGASTDTQYF.

CDR3: CASSTWRGREIEQFF. The CDR3 nucleotides are TGTGCCAGTAGTACTTGGCGGGGACGAGAGATTGAGCAGTTCTTC. The chain links TRBV19 to TRBJ2-1; possible D gene TRBD2, 6 bases. CDR1 and CDR2 (germline): LNHDA, SQIVND (reference sequence). The CDR3 runs to 15 residues. V lost 4 bases and J 9 bases, leaving 19 bases between the germline ends. The variable domain in full, completed from reference TRBV19 and TRBJ2-1, reads DGGITQSPKYLFRKEGQNVTLSCEQNLNHDAMYWYRQDPGQGLRLIYYSQIVNDFQKGDIAEGYSVSREKKESFPLTVTSAQKNPTAFYLCASSTWRGREIEQFFGPGTRLTVL.

The CDR3 loop reads CASSSGASETQYF. CDR3 DNA sequence: TGTGCCAGCAGCTCCGGGGCCTCGGAGACCCAGTACTTC. The chain recombines TRBV11-2 with TRBJ2-5; D possibly matches TRBD1 or TRBD2 (5 bases each). This CDR3 comprises 13 residues. With 4 bases removed from V and 5 bases from J, the gap between germline ends came to 11 bases. In germline, CDR1 is SGHAT, CDR2 FQNNGV.

In its sample, this clone was seen a few times. The CDR3 spells CASSSRTGDSSYNEQFF. DNA for the CDR3: TGTGCCAGCAGCTCCCGGACAGGGGATAGCTCCTACAATGAGCAGTTCTTC. J is TRBJ2-1 and V is TRBV7-3; TRBD1 aligns across 9 bases. CDR3 length: 17 amino acids. V shed 4 bases and J 0 bases; nucleotides not matched to a gene: 7. The germline V gene encodes CDR1 SGHTA and CDR2 FQGTGA.

This chain links TRBV29-1 with TRBJ2-7; tentative D call: TRBD2 (6 bases). Deletions cut 4 bases from V and 0 bases from J, with 10 bases between. Germline lookup yields CDR1 SQVTM and CDR2 ANQGSEA. The CDR3 is 13 amino acids. DNA for the CDR3: TGCAGCGTTGTCGGGGGAAGCTCCTACGAGCAGTACTTC. As protein: CSVVGGSSYEQYF.

This clone was counted only a few times. The rearrangement joins TRBV7-2 to TRBJ2-3; 13 bases fit TRBD2. After removal of 5 bases from V and 6 bases from J, the junction contained 8 bases not matched to a gene. CDR1 is SGHTA and CDR2 is FQGNSA in the germline V gene. The CDR3 is made up of 16 amino acids. CDR3: CASSLGTSGARDTQYF. The CDR3 bases are TGTGCCAGCAGCCTCGGGACTAGCGGGGCTCGGGATACGCAGTATTTT.

This clone was observed at least ten times. The CDR3 spells CASEPKLASTGDETQYF. The CDR3 nucleotides read TGTGCCAGCGAACCTAAACTAGCCTCTACAGGGGACGAGACCCAGTACTTC. The V and J genes are TRBV7-9 and TRBJ2-5; perhaps TRBD1 as D (7 bases). The CDR3 has 17 residues. V lost 8 bases and J lost 5, with 27 bases in between. Per the germline V gene, CDR1 is SEHNR and CDR2 is FQNEAQ (reference sequence).

This clone was counted only a few times. V is TRBV20-1 and J is TRBJ1-2, with D perhaps TRBD1 (6 bases). This CDR3 is 11 amino acids long. Looked up from germline, CDR1 is DFQATT and CDR2 is SNEGSKA (reference sequence). CDR3 nucleotide sequence: TGCAGCACAGGGAGGGACGACGGCTACACCTTC. Residues: CSTGRDDGYTF.

The sample holds a few counts of this clone. The chain employs TRBV6-5 and TRBJ2-5; tentative D call: TRBD2 (5 bases). The CDR3 loop spans 13 amino acids. Trimming shortened V by 6 bases and J by 1 base, and 9 bases separated the two germline ends. Germline V lookup: CDR1 MNHEY, CDR2 SVGAGI. The CDR3 reads CASRRAGQETQYF. The CDR3 DNA follows: TGTGCCAGCAGGCGGGCCGGCCAAGAGACCCAGTACTTC.

This clone is termed large. The chain employs TRBV19 and TRBJ2-1; TRBD2 matches 10 bases. J lost 0 bases, V lost 7 bases, and 6 bases had no gene match. Germline-derived CDR1 and CDR2 are LNHDA and SQIVND (reference sequence). The CDR3 is 16 amino acids. The CDR3 nucleotides are TGTGCCAGTACCGGGACTAGCGTATACTCCTACAATGAGCAGTTCTTC. Residues: CASTGTSVYSYNEQFF. The full variable domain, completed using reference TRBV19 and TRBJ2-1, is DGGITQSPKYLFRKEGQNVTLSCEQNLNHDAMYWYRQDPGQGLRLIYYSQIVNDFQKGDIAEGYSVSREKKESFPLTVTSAQKNPTAFYLCASTGTSVYSYNEQFFGPGTRLTVL.

This clone has just a few counts. The chain uses TRBV29-1 and TRBJ1-6, with no clear D. The CDR3 covers 12 residues. V lost 6 bases, J lost 6 bases, and 9 bases lay in between. Germline CDR1 is SQVTM and CDR2 is ANQGSEA. This CDR3 reads CSVMDGNSPLHF. The CDR3 coding sequence is TGCAGCGTAATGGACGGTAATTCACCCCTCCACTTT.

This clone was picked up a small number of times. V usage is TRBV5-4 and J usage is TRBJ2-3; 10 bases map to TRBD2. The V gene's germline CDR1 is SGHNT and CDR2 YYREEE (reference sequence). CDR3 length equals 16 residues. J lost 1 base, V lost 3 bases, and 5 bases had no gene match. CDR3 region: CASSWAGTSGTDTQYF. Written as DNA, the CDR3 is TGTGCCAGCAGCTGGGCCGGGACTAGCGGCACAGATACGCAGTATTTT.

This clone was seen more than once but under ten times. The gene calls are TRBV7-9 and TRBJ2-5; D call uncertain. Trimming pared 0 bases from V and 2 bases from J, leaving 10 bases between. The CDR3 length is 15 residues. CDR1 and CDR2 (germline): SEHNR, FQNEAQ (reference sequence). CDR3 sequence reads: CASSLAGHGQETQYF. CDR3 coding DNA: TGTGCCAGCAGCTTAGCTGGCCATGGGCAAGAGACCCAGTACTTC.

The chain joins TRBV15 to TRBJ2-1; no clear D gene. Germline V gives CDR1 LNHNV, CDR2 YYDKDF (reference sequence). This CDR3 is built from 12 residues. V gave up 0 bases and J gave up 4 bases, with 1 base separating them. CDR3 protein: CATSRDYNEQFF. The CDR3 DNA is TGTGCCACCAGCAGAGATTACAATGAGCAGTTCTTC.

This clone was picked up a small number of times. The genes are TRBV2 and TRBJ2-7; D gene uncertain. Germline V lookup: CDR1 SNHLY, CDR2 FYNNEI. Trimming cost V 6 bases and J 4 bases, with 13 bases left between them. The CDR3 length is 13 residues. The CDR3 sequence: CASRKDGKYEQYF. Here the CDR3 DNA reads TGTGCCAGCAGAAAGGACGGAAAATACGAGCAGTACTTC.

This clone was counted between two and nine times. The chain employs TRBV27 and TRBJ1-6, with D possibly TRBD1 on 5 matching bases. Germline CDR1 is MNHEY and CDR2 is SMNVEV (reference sequence). V was pared by 6 bases and J by 9 bases, with 18 bases between. This CDR3 contains 15 residues. CDR3 loop: CASRLQGSSGSPLHF. The CDR3 region has the DNA TGTGCCAGCAGGCTCCAGGGATCTTCGGGTTCACCCCTCCACTTT.

The genes are TRBV4-2 and TRBJ2-7; 9 nucleotides align to TRBD1. The CDR3 is 15 residues long. Losses at the gene ends were 5 bases for V and 6 bases for J; bases not matched to a gene: 11. CDR1 and CDR2 from the germline V gene are LGHNA and YNFKEQ. The CDR3, as DNA: TGTGCCAGCAGCGGTACGGGACAGGGAAGAATCGAGCAGTACTTC. Protein product: CASSGTGQGRIEQYF.

The table lists this clone with a few counts. The chain links TRBV9 to TRBJ1-1; maybe TRBD1 (5 bases). The V gene's germline CDR1 is SGDLS and CDR2 YYNGEE. Trimming removed 4 bases at V and 4 bases at J, with 14 bases between. The CDR3 is 14 residues long. CDR3 in amino acids: CASSPQGDGTEAFF. Here the CDR3 DNA reads TGTGCCAGCAGCCCTCAGGGTGATGGCACTGAAGCTTTCTTT. Variable domain in full (rest from reference TRBV9 and TRBJ1-1): DSGVTQTPKHLITATGQRVTLRCSPRSGDLSVYWYQQSLDQGLQFLIQYYNGEERAKGNILERFSAQQFPDLHSELNLSSLELGDSALYFCASSPQGDGTEAFFGQGTRLTVV.

J is TRBJ2-3 and V is TRBV29-1, with 9 nucleotides matching TRBD1. The J segment lost 4 bases and the V segment lost 4 bases, leaving 18 bases of the junction unmatched. The CDR3 loop spans 18 amino acids. Germline CDR1 is SQVTM and CDR2 is ANQGSEA. The CDR3 nucleotides are TGCAGCGTTGCCCTACAGGGGGCAATGGTTGAAATGGCAGATACGCAGTATTTT. Translating it yields CSVALQGAMVEMADTQYF.

The chain has TRBV6-1 and TRBJ1-4; D is unresolved. This CDR3 is built from 13 residues. V was shortened by 1 base and J by 7 bases, with 7 bases between the two germline ends. CDR1 is MNHNS, CDR2 SASEGT, per germline. The CDR3 DNA reads as TGTGCCAGCAGTGAAGGGTGGAGTGAAAAACTGTTTTTT. Translation: CASSEGWSEKLFF.

This clone showed up just a few times. The chain links TRBV2 to TRBJ2-2; D is ambiguous. V lost 5 bases and J 4 bases, leaving 11 bases between the germline ends. This CDR3 is built from 14 residues. Germline V gene data show CDR1 as SNHLY and CDR2 as FYNNEI. The CDR3 spells CASSFGWTTGELFF. CDR3 nucleotides: TGTGCCAGCAGTTTTGGGTGGACCACCGGGGAGCTGTTTTTT.

This sequence joins TRBV29-1 and TRBJ2-5; D call uncertain. V was clipped by 7 bases and J by 1 base, with 16 bases between them. This CDR3 has 14 residues. CDR1 and CDR2 from the germline V gene are SQVTM and ANQGSEA. CDR3 loop: CSGSPHAVQETQYF. The CDR3 DNA sequence: TGCAGCGGCTCCCCTCACGCGGTCCAAGAGACCCAGTACTTC.

This chain connects TRBV6-5 to TRBJ1-5; no clear D gene. Looked up from germline, CDR1 is MNHEY and CDR2 is SVGAGI. Deletions cut 6 bases from V and 7 bases from J, with 13 bases between. This CDR3 is built from 13 residues. The CDR3 region is CASSNRGKQPQHF. CDR3 in DNA: TGTGCCAGCAGCAACCGTGGTAAACAGCCCCAGCATTTT.

This chain uses TRBV5-4 with TRBJ1-6, with TRBD1 as a possible D gene (6 bases). CDR3 length equals 16 residues. The ends were cut back, 3 bases at V and 11 bases at J, with 21 bases in the middle. Germline CDR1 is SGHNT and CDR2 is YYREEE (reference sequence). CDR3 DNA sequence: TGTGCCAGCAGCTCTCGGAAGGACAGCCTAAAGACACCCCTCCACTTT. This codes for CASSSRKDSLKTPLHF.

This clone was seen a handful of times. V is TRBV28 and J is TRBJ2-7; D is perhaps TRBD1 or TRBD2 (6 bases each). The V end was cut by 9 bases, the J end by 2 bases, with 20 bases between. This CDR3 region has 15 residues. The V gene's germline CDR1 is MDHEN and CDR2 SYDVKM. The CDR3 DNA is TGTGCCAGTAGAGCCGAGACGGGGGCGGCCTACGAGCAGTACTTC. This translates into CASRAETGAAYEQYF.

This clone was recorded a few times. The rearrangement joins TRBV19 to TRBJ2-1, with D perhaps matching TRBD1 (5 bases). V was trimmed by 6 bases and J by 0 bases, leaving 6 bases between them. CDR1 and CDR2 from the germline V gene are LNHDA and SQIVND (reference sequence). The CDR3 length is 13 residues. CDR3 loop: CASRTDSYNEQFF. The CDR3 DNA sequence: TGTGCCAGTAGGACAGACTCCTACAATGAGCAGTTCTTC.

Regarding this clone: Just one base apart from a much larger clone, this may be a read error. The same CDR3 is also encoded by other DNA sequences in this sample. The rearrangement uses TRBV7-2 and TRBJ2-3, with no clear D. CDR1 SGHTA and CDR2 FQGNSA come from the germline V gene. The CDR3 covers 12 residues. Trimming stripped 5 bases from V and 2 bases from J, with 5 bases between. This CDR3 is CASSAYTDTQYF. CDR3 nucleotide sequence: TGTGCCAGCAGCGCATACACAGATACGCAGTATTTT.

V and J are TRBV30 and TRBJ1-2, with D perhaps TRBD1 (5 bases). Trimming took off 3 bases at V and 4 bases at J, with 12 bases between the two ends. CDR1 and CDR2 (germline): GTSNPN, SVGIG (reference sequence). The CDR3 loop spans 13 amino acids. CDR3 loop: CAWSGTLGYGYTF. The DNA for the CDR3 is TGTGCCTGGAGCGGGACTTTAGGCTATGGCTACACCTTC.

Turning to this clone: A much larger clone is a single base away; this may be a read error. The chain carries TRBV29-1 and TRBJ2-1; tentatively, D is TRBD2 (6 bases). The CDR3 spans 12 residues. V lost 2 bases and J 9 bases, leaving 11 bases between the germline ends. Germline assignment: CDR1 SQVTM and CDR2 ANQGSEA. For the CDR3, the DNA is TGCAGCGTTGAAACTTCCGGGGGTGAGCAGTTCTTC. As protein: CSVETSGGEQFF.

The chain links TRBV30 to TRBJ1-5; D ambiguous. V was cut by 2 bases and J by 9 bases, with 20 bases left in between. The germline V gene encodes CDR1 GTSNPN and CDR2 SVGIG (reference sequence). CDR3 size: 15 residues. This CDR3 reads CAWSSLGRERLPQHF. The CDR3 DNA reads as TGTGCCTGGAGTTCCCTGGGTAGGGAAAGGTTGCCCCAGCATTTT.

This clone was observed many times. The V call is TRBV9, the J call TRBJ2-5; 10 bases are a match to TRBD1. J was trimmed by 7 bases and V by 4 bases; bases with no gene match: 13. The CDR3 is made up of 16 amino acids. Germline V lookup: CDR1 SGDLS, CDR2 YYNGEE. The CDR3 DNA follows: TGTGCCAGCAGCAAATACGGCTCGGGACAGGGGACGACCCAGTACTTC. The encoded protein is CASSKYGSGQGTTQYF.